This T cell receptor (beta chain) comes out of a study of blood T cell repertoires in COVID-19. Study information: Spain, Italy and the United States supplied samples that represented acute and convalescent COVID-19. The cDNA or gDNA used as material had been derived from T cells, B-cell-depleted T cells, or PBMCs.

The length of the CDR3 is 17 residues. CDR1 and CDR2 from the germline V gene are MRHNA and SNTAGT. The V end was cut by 4 bases, the J end by 0 bases, with 13 bases between. Generated by immunoSEQ multiplex PCR, the TCRdb table keeps only in-frame clones and is missing some. Among about 120,000 clones listed, roughly 80% were seen once. This chain joins TRBV6-4 and TRBJ1-6, with D perhaps matching TRBD1 (5 bases). The sequence was collected from a man aged 50 or older with acute or convalescent COVID-19. Sequencing input: peripheral blood. The CDR3 is CASSGGRVGSYNSPLHF. CDR3 coding DNA: TGTGCCAGCAGTGGGGGCAGGGTGGGCTCCTATAATTCACCCCTCCACTTT.